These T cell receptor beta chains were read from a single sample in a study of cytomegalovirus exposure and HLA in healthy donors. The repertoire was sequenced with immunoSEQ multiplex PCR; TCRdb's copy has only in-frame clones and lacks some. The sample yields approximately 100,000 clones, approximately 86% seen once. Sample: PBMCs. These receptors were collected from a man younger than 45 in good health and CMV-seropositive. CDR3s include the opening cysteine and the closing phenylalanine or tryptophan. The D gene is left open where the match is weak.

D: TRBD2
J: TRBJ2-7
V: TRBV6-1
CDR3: CASSERALAGGDEQYF

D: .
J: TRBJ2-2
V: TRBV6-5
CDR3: CASKYQRANTGELFF

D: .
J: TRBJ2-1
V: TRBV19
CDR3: CASRRYNEQFF

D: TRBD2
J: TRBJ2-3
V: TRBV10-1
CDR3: CASSDVGGPGTDTQYF

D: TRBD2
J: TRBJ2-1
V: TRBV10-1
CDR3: CASSEDPSGMGNEQFF

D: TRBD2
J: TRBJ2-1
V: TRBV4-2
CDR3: CASSHSGAGGSSGGHNEQFF

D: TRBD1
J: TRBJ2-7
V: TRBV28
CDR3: CASSLPTGIDEQYF

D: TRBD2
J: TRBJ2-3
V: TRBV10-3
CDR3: CAISDPSGSTDTQYF

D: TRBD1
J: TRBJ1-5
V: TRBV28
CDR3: CASSLTDRGNQPQHF

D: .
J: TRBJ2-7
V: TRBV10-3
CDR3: CAISESELQHEQYF

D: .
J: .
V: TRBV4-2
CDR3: CASSQPSMVYEQYF

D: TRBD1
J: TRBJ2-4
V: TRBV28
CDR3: CASSPPDRVNIQYF

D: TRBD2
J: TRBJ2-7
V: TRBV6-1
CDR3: CASSDSGTSGNYEQYF

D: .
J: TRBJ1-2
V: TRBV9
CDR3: CASSVDSSTAAKNGYTF

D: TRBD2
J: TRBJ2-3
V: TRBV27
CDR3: CASIPRVSGGGTDTQYF

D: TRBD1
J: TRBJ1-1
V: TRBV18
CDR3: CASSPPTGVDEAFF

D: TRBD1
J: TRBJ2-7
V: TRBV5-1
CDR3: CASTPGGTGAYEQYF

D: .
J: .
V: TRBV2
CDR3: CASSVWWRVAYEQYF

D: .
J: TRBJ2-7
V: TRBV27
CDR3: CASSGWFSGRGPGEQYF

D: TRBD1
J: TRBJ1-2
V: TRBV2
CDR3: CASSATGDGYTF

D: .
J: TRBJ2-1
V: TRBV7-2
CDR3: CASSLSFSNEQFF

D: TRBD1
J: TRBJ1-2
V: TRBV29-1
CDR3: CSVVGRGLHYGYTF

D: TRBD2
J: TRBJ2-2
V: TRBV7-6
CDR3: CASSSTSGVGAGELFF

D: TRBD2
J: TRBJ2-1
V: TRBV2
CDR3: CASRAGLARNEQFF

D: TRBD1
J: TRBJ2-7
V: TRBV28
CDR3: CASMGQDSYEQYF

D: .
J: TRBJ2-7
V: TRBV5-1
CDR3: CASSSDRKLTYEQYF

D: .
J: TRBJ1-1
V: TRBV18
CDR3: CASSPSVPGGEAFF

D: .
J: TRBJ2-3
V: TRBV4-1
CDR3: CASSQENRDLTDTQYF

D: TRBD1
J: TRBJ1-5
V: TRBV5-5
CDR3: CASSFTGGIDQPQHF

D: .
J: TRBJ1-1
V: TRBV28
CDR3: CASSFGPEAFF

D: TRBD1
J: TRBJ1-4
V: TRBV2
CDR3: CATWKTGGGEKLFF

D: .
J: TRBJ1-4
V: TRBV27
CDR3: CASSLSDSPTNEKLFF

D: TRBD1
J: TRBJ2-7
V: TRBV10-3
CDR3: CAISGGTGSYEQYF

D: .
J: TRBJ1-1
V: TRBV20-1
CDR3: CSARPEAFF

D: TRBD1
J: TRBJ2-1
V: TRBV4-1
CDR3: CASSLTQGAEQFF

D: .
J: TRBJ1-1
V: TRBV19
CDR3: CASSAKGVTEAFF

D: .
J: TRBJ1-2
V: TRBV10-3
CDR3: CAISDDRKAYGYTF

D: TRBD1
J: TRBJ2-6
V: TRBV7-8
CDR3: CASSLASAGTGSGANVLTF

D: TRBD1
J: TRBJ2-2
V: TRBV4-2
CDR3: CASSQDPMLDRVRTGELFF

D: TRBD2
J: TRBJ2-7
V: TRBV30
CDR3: CAWELAGKQYF

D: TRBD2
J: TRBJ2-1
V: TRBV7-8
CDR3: CASRSAGGYNEQFF